This TCR beta chain was observed in a study of cytomegalovirus exposure and HLA in healthy donors. CDR1 is SGHTA and CDR2 is FQGNSA in the germline V gene. The CDR3 has 15 amino acids. With 1 base removed from V and 0 bases from J, the gap between germline ends came to 7 bases. The PCR had 60 Vbeta and 13 Jbeta primers. TCRdb's table, derived via immunoSEQ multiplex PCR, lists solely in-frame clones and lacks some. Among around 140,000 clones listed, roughly 86% were seen once. The sequencing input was PBMCs. This sequence joins TRBV7-2 and TRBJ1-5; D not certain. The source is a woman aged 40 to 49 in good health and CMV-seronegative. DNA for the CDR3: TGTGCCAGCAGCTTAGTTCCCTTTAGCAATCAGCCCCAGCATTTT. As protein: CASSLVPFSNQPQHF.